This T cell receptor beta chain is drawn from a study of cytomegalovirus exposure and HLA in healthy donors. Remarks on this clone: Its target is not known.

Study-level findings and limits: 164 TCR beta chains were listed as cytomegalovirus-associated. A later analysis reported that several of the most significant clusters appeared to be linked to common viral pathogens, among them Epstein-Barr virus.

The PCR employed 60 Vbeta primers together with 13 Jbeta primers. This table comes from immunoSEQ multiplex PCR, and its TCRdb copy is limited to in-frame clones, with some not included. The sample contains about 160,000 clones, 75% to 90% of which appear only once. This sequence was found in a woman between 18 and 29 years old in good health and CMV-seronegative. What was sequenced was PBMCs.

The CDR3 loop is CASSETSRDTTYHGYTF. CDR3 sequence (DNA): TGCGCCAGCAGTGAGACTTCTAGGGACACCACGTACCATGGCTACACCTTC. This chain links TRBV10-2 with TRBJ1-2; TRBD1 is a possible D gene (6 bases). This CDR3 comprises 17 residues. Trimming stripped 2 bases from V and 6 bases from J, with 22 bases between. Germline CDR1 WSHSY, CDR2 SAAADI.